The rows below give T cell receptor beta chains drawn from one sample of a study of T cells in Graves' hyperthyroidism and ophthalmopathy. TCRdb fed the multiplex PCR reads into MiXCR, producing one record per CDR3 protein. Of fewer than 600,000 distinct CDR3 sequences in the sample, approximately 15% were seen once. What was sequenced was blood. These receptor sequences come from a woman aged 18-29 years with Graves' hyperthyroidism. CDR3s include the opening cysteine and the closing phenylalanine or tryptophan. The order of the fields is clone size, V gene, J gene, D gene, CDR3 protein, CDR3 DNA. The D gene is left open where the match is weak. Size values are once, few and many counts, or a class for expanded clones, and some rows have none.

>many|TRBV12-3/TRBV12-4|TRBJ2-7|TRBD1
CASSFDRADEQYF
TGTGCCAGCAGTTTTGACAGGGCGGACGAGCAGTACTTC
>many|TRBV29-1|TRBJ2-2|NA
CSVEDPGNTGELFF
TGCAGCGTTGAAGATCCAGGGAACACCGGGGAGCTGTTTTTT
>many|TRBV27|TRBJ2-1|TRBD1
CASSLQGAYNEQFF
TGTGCCAGCAGTTTACAGGGGGCGTACAATGAGCAGTTCTTC
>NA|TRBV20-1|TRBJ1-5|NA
CSARDTRGASNQPQHF
TGCAGTGCTAGAGATACCCGAGGGGCTAGCAATCAGCCCCAGCATTTT
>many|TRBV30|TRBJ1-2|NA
CAWNGGGGTYGYTF
TGTGCCTGGAATGGGGGGGGGGGCACCTATGGCTACACCTTC
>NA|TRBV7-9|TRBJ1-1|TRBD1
CASRWDRVCAAFF
TGTGCCAGCAGATGGGACAGGGTGTGCGCAGCTTTCTTT
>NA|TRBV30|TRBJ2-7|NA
CAWSAQRGLGKVPYEQYF
TGTGCCTGGAGTGCACAACGTGGGCTAGGTAAAGTGCCCTACGAGCAGTACTTC
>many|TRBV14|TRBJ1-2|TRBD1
CASSQERGLFYGYTF
TGTGCCAGCAGCCAAGAGAGGGGGCTGTTTTATGGCTACACCTTC
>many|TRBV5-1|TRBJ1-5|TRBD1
CASSLTGGSQPQHF
TGCGCCAGCAGCTTAACAGGGGGCTCTCAGCCCCAGCATTTT
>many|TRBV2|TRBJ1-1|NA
CASSEAGGVAGIF
TGTGCCAGCAGTGAAGCTGGGGGTGTGGCTGGGATCTTT
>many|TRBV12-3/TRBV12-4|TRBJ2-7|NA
CASNPYRFADEQYF
TGTGCCAGCAATCCTTATCGGTTCGCCGACGAGCAGTACTTC
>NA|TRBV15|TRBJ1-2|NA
CATSSPGYKGYTF
TGTGCCACCAGCAGTCCGGGGTACAAGGGCTACACCTTC
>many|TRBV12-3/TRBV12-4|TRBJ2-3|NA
CASSPAGFSTDTQYF
TGTGCCAGCAGTCCAGCGGGTTTTAGCACAGATACGCAGTATTTT
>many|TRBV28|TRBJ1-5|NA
CASSTNQPQHF
TGTGCCAGCAGTACGAATCAGCCCCAGCATTTT
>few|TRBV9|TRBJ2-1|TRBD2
CASSVAVLAGKGNEQFF
TGTGCCAGCAGCGTAGCAGTACTAGCGGGAAAGGGCAATGAGCAGTTCTTC
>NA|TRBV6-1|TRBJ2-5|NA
CASSGPGAMETQYF
TGTGCCAGCTCTGGGCCAGGGGCGATGGAGACCCAGTACTTC